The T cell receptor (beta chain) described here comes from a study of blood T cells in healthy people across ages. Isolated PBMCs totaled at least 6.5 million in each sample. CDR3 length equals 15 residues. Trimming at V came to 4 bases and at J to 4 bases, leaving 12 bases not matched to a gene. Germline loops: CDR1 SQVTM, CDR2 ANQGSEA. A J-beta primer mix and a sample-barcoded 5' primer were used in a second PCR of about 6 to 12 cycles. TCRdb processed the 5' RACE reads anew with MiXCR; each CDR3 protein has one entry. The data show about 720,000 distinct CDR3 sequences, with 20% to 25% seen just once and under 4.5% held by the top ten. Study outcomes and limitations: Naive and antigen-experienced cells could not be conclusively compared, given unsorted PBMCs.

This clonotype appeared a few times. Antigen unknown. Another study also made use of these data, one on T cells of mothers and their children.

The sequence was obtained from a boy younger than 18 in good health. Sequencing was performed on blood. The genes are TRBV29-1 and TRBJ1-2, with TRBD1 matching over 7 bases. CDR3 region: CSVVSGQKGGYGYTF. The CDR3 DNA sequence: TGCAGCGTTGTATCGGGACAGAAGGGGGGCTATGGCTACACCTTC.